The 28 T cell receptor beta chains below come from one sample, sequenced in a study of T cell responses to AZD1222 COVID-19 vaccine. Clones were sequenced by immunoSEQ multiplex PCR, and TCRdb holds only the in-frame ones, with some missing. This sample has 110,000 to 150,000 clones; approximately 85% occur once, and the top ten carry around 8%. The sequences come from peripheral blood, collected on day 0 of AZD1222 vaccination. Source of these receptors: an adult in good health.

The chain combines TRBV6-5 with TRBJ2-2; the D gene is possibly TRBD1 (6 bases). Trimming removed 6 bases at V and 5 bases at J, with 13 bases between. The CDR3 runs to 14 residues. CDR1 and CDR2 from the germline V gene are MNHEY and SVGAGI. CDR3 nucleotide sequence: TGTGCCAGCAGATACGGGACACAGACCGGGGAGCTGTTTTTT. Its protein is CASRYGTQTGELFF.

This sequence joins TRBV15 and TRBJ1-5; D not certain. The CDR3 consists of 15 residues. Germline CDR1 and CDR2: LNHNV and YYDKDF (reference sequence). V was cut by 0 bases and J by 1 base, with 7 bases left in between. CDR3 DNA sequence: TGTGCCACCAGCAGAGATGTGGGAAGCAATCAGCCCCAGCATTTT. It translates to CATSRDVGSNQPQHF.

The chain links TRBV2 to TRBJ2-3, with D tentatively TRBD2 (7 bases). Germline CDR1 reads SNHLY; CDR2 reads FYNNEI. Trimming took 5 bases from V and 4 from J, leaving 10 bases between them. The CDR3 is made up of 13 amino acids. CDR3 coding DNA: TGTGCCAGCAGTAGGGGGGGGGCAGATACGCAGTATTTT. As protein: CASSRGGADTQYF.

The V call is TRBV19, the J call TRBJ2-1; TRBD2 matches at 12 bases. V shed 3 bases, J shed 9 bases, and the junction held 6 bases outside the gene matches. Germline loops: CDR1 LNHDA, CDR2 SQIVND (reference sequence). This CDR3 contains 15 residues. CDR3 bases: TGTGCCAGTAGTATCGGGCCTAGCGGGAGGGGTGAGCAGTTCTTC. Encoded protein: CASSIGPSGRGEQFF.

CDR3 protein: CASSKVKPGELFF. In DNA form, the CDR3 reads TGTGCCAGCAGCAAAGTGAAGCCCGGGGAGCTGTTTTTT. This chain connects TRBV21-1 to TRBJ2-2; whether TRBD2, the table's D call, matches the DNA was not checked. TRBV21-1 counts as a pseudogene. This CDR3 has 13 residues.

V gene TRBV7-2 combines with J gene TRBJ2-7, with 8 bases aligning to TRBD1. This CDR3 comprises 13 residues. Germline V gene data show CDR1 as SGHTA and CDR2 as FQGNSA. V was pared by 5 bases and J by 6 bases, with 6 bases of the junction left unmatched. In DNA, the CDR3 is TGTGCCAGCAGCGCCGTCGACAGGGGCGAGCAGTACTTC. Protein: CASSAVDRGEQYF.

This chain joins TRBV7-5 and TRBJ2-3; the DNA was not compared with TRBD2, the D call given in the table. TRBV7-5 is a pseudogene segment. This CDR3 comprises 11 residues. In DNA form, the CDR3 reads TGTGCCAGAAGCTTAAGAGTCACCGCGTATTTT. It is translated as CARSLRVTAYF.

This chain links TRBV27 with TRBJ2-5; TRBD1 might be the D (6 bases). V lost 2 bases to trimming and J lost 1 base, with 14 bases between them. The V gene's germline CDR1 is MNHEY and CDR2 SMNVEV (reference sequence). There are 16 residues in the CDR3. CDR3 nucleotides: TGTGCCAGCAGTTTAATGGCCCAGGGGTCCCAAGAGACCCAGTACTTC. Protein sequence: CASSLMAQGSQETQYF.

This sequence joins TRBV30 and TRBJ2-3, with 12 bases fitting TRBD2. Trimming at V came to 5 bases and at J to 5 bases, leaving 8 bases not matched to a gene. This CDR3 is 15 amino acids long. Per germline, CDR1 GTSNPN and CDR2 SVGIG (reference sequence). The CDR3: CAWASSGGAGDTQYF. As DNA, the CDR3 is TGTGCCTGGGCGTCTAGCGGGGGGGCTGGAGATACGCAGTATTTT.

The genes are TRBV5-1 and TRBJ1-2; D is possibly TRBD1 (6 bases). The V and J ends lost 4 bases and 5 bases respectively, with 18 bases between them. This CDR3 contains 15 residues. Germline loops: CDR1 SGHRS, CDR2 YFSETQ. In DNA, the CDR3 is TGCGCCAGCAGCCCGGCAGCAGGGGACCGATATGGCTACACCTTC. This gives the protein CASSPAAGDRYGYTF.

This chain uses TRBV24-1 with TRBJ1-1; no reliable D call. This CDR3 is built from 13 residues. Germline assignment: CDR1 KGHDR and CDR2 SFDVKD. The V end lost 0 bases, the J end lost 2 bases, and 3 bases lay between the germline ends. The CDR3 protein is CATSDLFNTEAFF. The CDR3 coding sequence is TGTGCCACCAGTGATTTGTTTAACACTGAAGCTTTCTTT.

In its sample, this clone was seen once. The chain joins TRBV2 to TRBJ1-5, with 7 nucleotides matching TRBD1. The CDR3 has 15 amino acids. Germline lookup yields CDR1 SNHLY and CDR2 FYNNEI. After removal of 1 base from V and 2 bases from J, the junction contained 2 bases not matched to a gene. This chain's CDR3 is CASSEEGGGNQPQHF. The CDR3 region has the DNA TGTGCCAGCAGTGAAGAAGGGGGCGGCAATCAGCCCCAGCATTTT.

The genes are TRBV30 and TRBJ2-1; maybe TRBD1 (7 bases). This CDR3 spans 14 amino acids. Looked up from germline, CDR1 is GTSNPN and CDR2 is SVGIG (reference sequence). V gave up 0 bases and J gave up 2 bases, with 8 bases separating them. For the CDR3, the DNA is TGTGCCTGGAGTGTCAGGGGGGCCTACAATGAGCAGTTCTTC. As protein: CAWSVRGAYNEQFF.

The V call is TRBV5-1, the J call TRBJ2-7; D may be TRBD1 or TRBD2 (5 bases each). Trimming stripped 0 bases from V and 3 bases from J, with 10 bases between. Looked up from germline, CDR1 is SGHRS and CDR2 is YFSETQ. CDR3 length: 14 amino acids. This CDR3 reads CASSLGDEDYEQYF. In nucleotides, the CDR3 is TGCGCCAGCAGCTTGGGGGACGAAGACTACGAGCAGTACTTC.

The rearrangement joins TRBV14 to TRBJ1-1; D gene uncertain. CDR1 is SGHDN, CDR2 FVKESK, per germline. The ends were cut back, 0 bases at V and 5 bases at J, with 10 bases in the middle. CDR3 length equals 14 residues. The CDR3 DNA follows: TGTGCCAGCAGCCAAGAGAGACGGGGAACTGAAGCTTTCTTT. Protein sequence: CASSQERRGTEAFF.

The chain joins TRBV5-1 to TRBJ1-3, with D possibly being TRBD1 (5 bases). Germline V gene sequence: CDR1 SGHRS, CDR2 YFSETQ. The CDR3 length is 19 residues. V was clipped by 4 bases and J by 4 bases, with 27 bases between them. The CDR3 DNA reads TGCGCCAGCAGCCCTTTAGGGAGCGCCCTTGGACATTCCGGAAACACCATATATTTT. Its translation: CASSPLGSALGHSGNTIYF.

For the CDR3, the DNA is TGTGCCATCAGAGTCGGAGTCGAGTATAATTCACCCCTCCACTTT. This translates into CAIRVGVEYNSPLHF. The chain joins TRBV10-3 to TRBJ1-6; no clear D gene. V gave up 6 bases and J gave up 4 bases, with 13 bases separating them. This CDR3 is 15 amino acids long. Germline CDR1 reads ENHRY; CDR2 reads SYGVKD.

The chain has TRBV5-1 and TRBJ1-4, with D possibly being TRBD1 (5 bases). CDR3 size: 15 residues. Trimming left V 3 bases short and J 3 bases short, with 12 bases between. Germline CDR1 SGHRS, CDR2 YFSETQ. Here the CDR3 reads CASSSKGVANEKLFF. CDR3 nucleotide sequence: TGCGCCAGCAGCTCCAAAGGGGTAGCTAATGAAAAACTGTTTTTT. Complete variable domain (other parts from reference TRBV5-1 and TRBJ1-4): KAGVTQTPRYLIKTRGQQVTLSCSPISGHRSVSWYQQTPGQGLQFLFEYFSETQRNKGNFPGRFSGRQFSNSRSEMNVSTLELGDSALYLCASSSKGVANEKLFFGSGTQLSVL.

This clone has just a few counts. CDR3 in amino acids: CASSAGGNTEAFF. CDR3 DNA sequence: TGTGCCAGCAGTGCGGGGGGAAACACTGAAGCTTTCTTT. The genes are TRBV2 and TRBJ1-1; a possible D gene is TRBD1 (5 bases). Germline loops: CDR1 SNHLY, CDR2 FYNNEI. V was cut by 4 bases and J by 2 bases, with 8 bases left in between. This CDR3 region has 13 residues. Using reference TRBV2 and TRBJ1-1 for the parts outside the CDR3, the full variable domain is EPEVTQTPSHQVTQMGQEVILRCVPISNHLYFYWYRQILGQKVEFLVSFYNNEISEKSEIFDDQFSVERPDGSNFTLKIRSTKLEDSAMYFCASSAGGNTEAFFGQGTRLTVV.

The chain uses TRBV5-1 and TRBJ2-1, with 11 bases aligning to TRBD2. The CDR3 runs 16 residues. Looked up from germline, CDR1 is SGHRS and CDR2 is YFSETQ. Unmatched junction bases numbered 5, after V lost 1 base and J lost 5 bases. The CDR3 spells CASSLPLAGANNEQFF. The CDR3 nucleotides are TGCGCCAGCAGCTTGCCACTAGCGGGAGCAAACAATGAGCAGTTCTTC.

CDR3: CASSLTGTVVQGAEQYF. CDR3 DNA sequence: TGTGCCAGCAGCCTCACAGGGACAGTCGTTCAGGGGGCCGAGCAGTACTTC. The gene calls are TRBV4-2 and TRBJ2-7; 8 bases are shared with TRBD1. The CDR3 spans 17 residues. From germline, CDR1 is LGHNA and CDR2 YNFKEQ. V shed 4 bases and J 6 bases; nucleotides not matched to a gene: 17.

The rearrangement uses TRBV7-2 and TRBJ2-3; 9 positions agree with TRBD2. Germline values: CDR1 SGHTA, CDR2 FQGNSA. V was pared by 4 bases and J by 5 bases, with 16 bases of the junction left unmatched. This CDR3 has 18 residues. CDR3 sequence: CASSSTGRSAGGEDTQYF. The CDR3 region has the DNA TGTGCCAGCAGCTCCACAGGCCGTTCCGCGGGGGGGGAAGATACGCAGTATTTT.

The chain links TRBV10-3 to TRBJ1-4; 9 bases match TRBD1. The CDR3 loop spans 14 amino acids. V gave up 10 bases and J gave up 1 base; unmatched junction bases: 4. Per the germline V gene, CDR1 is ENHRY and CDR2 is SYGVKD. CDR3 sequence: CATGTGQTNEKLFF. CDR3 sequence (DNA): TGTGCCACCGGGACAGGGCAAACTAATGAAAAACTGTTTTTT.

V and J are TRBV10-3 and TRBJ1-1; D possibly corresponds to TRBD1 (5 bases). Trimming pared 5 bases from V and 4 bases from J, leaving 11 bases between. The CDR3 length is 13 residues. The germline CDR1 and CDR2 sequences are ENHRY and SYGVKD. The CDR3 region is CAISRQFITEAFF. The CDR3 nucleotides are TGTGCCATCAGTCGACAGTTTATCACTGAAGCTTTCTTT.

The rearrangement uses TRBV7-8 and TRBJ1-5, with D possibly TRBD1 on 6 matching bases. CDR1 and CDR2 from the germline V gene are SGHVS and FQNEAQ. The CDR3 is 15 amino acids. Between the trimmed V and J ends, which lost 5 bases and 1 base, there was a span of 12 bases. The CDR3 bases are TGTGCCAGCAGCACTCCGGGACACAGCAATCAGCCCCAGCATTTT. Translating gives CASSTPGHSNQPQHF.

The gene calls are TRBV7-7 and TRBJ2-5, with D possibly matching TRBD1 (6 bases). Trimming cost V 5 bases and J 4 bases, with 14 bases left between them. This CDR3 has 14 amino acids. CDR1 is SSHAT and CDR2 is FNYEAQ in the germline V gene (reference sequence). The CDR3 region has the DNA TGTGCCAGCAGCCTCGGGCTACAGGGAGAGACCCAGTACTTC. Protein: CASSLGLQGETQYF.

The chain is built from TRBV28 and TRBJ1-1; no definite D call. Trimming took off 2 bases at V and 3 bases at J, with 4 bases between the two ends. The V gene's germline CDR1 is MDHEN and CDR2 SYDVKM. The CDR3 loop spans 12 amino acids. In DNA form, the CDR3 reads TGTGCCAGCAGTTTAGGGGACACTGAAGCTTTCTTT. Its translation is CASSLGDTEAFF.

V usage is TRBV27 and J usage is TRBJ2-1, with 9 bases identical to TRBD2. Germline lookup yields CDR1 MNHEY and CDR2 SMNVEV (reference sequence). V trimming: 5 bases; J trimming: 4 bases; junction bases outside the gene matches: 9. The CDR3 is 16 amino acids. This CDR3 is CASSPSSGISYNEQFF. The CDR3 bases are TGTGCCAGCAGTCCCTCTAGCGGGATATCTTACAATGAGCAGTTCTTC.